These T cell receptor beta chains were read from a single sample in a study of T cells in Graves' hyperthyroidism and ophthalmopathy. TCRdb recomputed calls from the multiplex PCR reads with MiXCR, one row per CDR3 protein. The top ten hold around a third of the sample, which has 660,000 or so distinct CDR3 sequences, less than 25% seen once. Material for sequencing was blood. These receptors all stem from a man aged 25 to 40 with Graves' ophthalmopathy. CDR3s include the opening cysteine and the closing phenylalanine or tryptophan. Fields, in order: V gene, D gene, J gene, clone size, CDR3 protein, CDR3 DNA. The D gene is left open where the match is weak. Expanded clones are given a class, and other clones once, few, many or no size at all.

TRBV11-2,TRBD1,TRBJ2-7,many,CASSVIRDSSYEQYF,TGTGCCAGCAGCGTAATTCGGGACAGCTCCTACGAGCAGTACTTC
TRBV5-5,-,TRBJ2-5,-,CASSPRTDRQETQYF,TGTGCCAGCAGCCCCCGGACAGACCGCCAAGAGACCCAGTACTTC
TRBV14,-,TRBJ1-1,-,CASSHPTPSITEAFF,TGTGCCAGCAGCCACCCGACCCCGTCGATCACTGAAGCTTTCTTT
TRBV20-1,TRBD2,TRBJ2-7,-,CSARTSGRSFGEQYF,TGCAGTGCTCGGACTAGCGGGAGGTCTTTTGGCGAGCAGTACTTC
TRBV24-1,TRBD1,TRBJ2-2,few,CATETGGPNTGELFF,TGTGCCACCGAAACAGGGGGCCCGAACACCGGGGAGCTGTTTTTT
TRBV18,-,TRBJ1-5,-,CASSPGESQPQHF,TGTGCCAGCTCACCGGGCGAGAGTCAGCCCCAGCATTTT
TRBV12-3/TRBV12-4,-,TRBJ2-5,few,CASSFRALGETQYF,TGTGCCAGCAGTTTTAGGGCTCTGGGGGAGACCCAGTACTTC
TRBV5-1,TRBD2,TRBJ2-1,few,CASSLEAGGWNEQFF,TGCGCCAGCAGCTTGGAAGCGGGAGGGTGGAATGAGCAGTTCTTC
TRBV7-3,TRBD2,TRBJ2-1,-,CASSLNGGLAMGNEQFF,TGTGCCAGCAGCTTAAATGGGGGACTAGCGATGGGGAATGAGCAGTTCTTC
TRBV6-1,TRBD1,TRBJ1-5,-,CASSVANPGQVIQPQHF,TGTGCCAGCAGTGTTGCGAACCCGGGACAGGTGATTCAGCCCCAGCATTTT
TRBV5-1,-,TRBJ2-7,-,CASSSSGASRNGYEQYF,TGCGCCAGCAGCTCCTCCGGGGCGTCCCGGAATGGATACGAGCAGTACTTC
TRBV7-3,-,TRBJ2-1,-,CASSNPVGANEQFF,TGTGCCAGCAGCAATCCCGTCGGGGCCAATGAGCAGTTCTTC
TRBV3-1,TRBD2,TRBJ2-7,-,CASSQPGLAGGYEQYF,TGTGCCAGCAGCCAACCCGGACTAGCGGGAGGATACGAGCAGTACTTC
TRBV6-6,-,TRBJ2-7,-,CASSYSPPTGSEQYF,TGTGCCAGCAGTTACTCGCCGCCCACCGGTAGCGAGCAGTACTTC
TRBV6-5,-,TRBJ2-7,-,CASSYSPGLDEQYF,TGTGCCAGCAGTTACTCTCCAGGGCTGGACGAGCAGTACTTC
TRBV20-1,TRBD2,TRBJ2-7,many,CSARAGSGSYEQYF,TGCAGTGCTAGAGCGGGTAGCGGGAGCTACGAGCAGTACTTC
TRBV18,-,TRBJ2-7,many,CASSSEVGYEQYF,TGTGCCAGCTCGAGTGAAGTGGGCTACGAGCAGTACTTC
TRBV15,TRBD1,TRBJ1-4,few,CATSSSGTGLNEKLFF,TGTGCCACCAGCAGTTCTGGGACAGGGCTTAATGAAAAACTGTTTTTT
TRBV10-2,-,TRBJ1-5,once,CASRDSHKVNSNQPQHF,TGCGCCAGCAGGGACAGTCACAAAGTTAATAGCAATCAGCCCCAGCATTTT
TRBV28,TRBD2,TRBJ2-1,-,CASSFLAGGGEQFF,TGTGCCAGCAGTTTCCTAGCGGGAGGCGGTGAGCAGTTCTTC
TRBV27,TRBD2,TRBJ2-4,-,CASSKGLAGGKNIQYF,TGTGCCAGCAGTAAGGGACTAGCGGGAGGGAAAAACATTCAGTACTTC
TRBV28,TRBD2,TRBJ2-7,few,CASSFLTSGYEQYF,TGTGCCAGCAGTTTCCTTACTAGCGGCTACGAGCAGTACTTC
TRBV4-1,TRBD1,TRBJ2-7,-,CASSHPTSGQPYEQYF,TGCGCCAGCAGCCACCCCACCTCGGGACAGCCCTACGAGCAGTACTTC
TRBV2,-,TRBJ2-1,many,CASSETWRSHHEQFF,TGTGCCAGCAGTGAAACGTGGCGGTCTCACCATGAGCAGTTCTTC
TRBV6-6,TRBD1,TRBJ2-1,many,CASSYSYTGTGWSEQFF,TGTGCCAGCAGTTACTCGTATACCGGGACAGGGTGGAGTGAGCAGTTCTTC
TRBV25-1,TRBD2,TRBJ2-5,few,CASSELLLAGIVETQYF,TGTGCCAGCAGTGAACTGTTACTAGCGGGAATCGTTGAGACCCAGTACTTC
TRBV5-4,-,TRBJ1-4,few,CASSLFGILNEKLFF,TGTGCCAGCAGCTTATTCGGGATACTTAATGAAAAACTGTTTTTT
TRBV11-2,TRBD2,TRBJ2-1,many,CASSLVASGGTNEQFF,TGTGCCAGCAGCTTAGTGGCGAGCGGGGGGACCAATGAGCAGTTCTTC
TRBV10-3,TRBD1,TRBJ1-1,-,CATLNRGLGTEAFF,TGTGCCACCCTTAACAGGGGGCTTGGGACTGAAGCTTTCTTT
TRBV2,TRBD2,TRBJ2-2,-,CASSDWEAGAGELFF,TGTGCCAGCAGTGATTGGGAAGCGGGGGCCGGGGAGCTGTTTTTT
TRBV13,TRBD2,TRBJ2-1,-,CASSFLGLRSYNEQFF,TGTGCCAGCAGCTTTCTGGGACTAAGGTCCTACAATGAGCAGTTCTTC
TRBV7-9,-,TRBJ1-2,many,CASSLTHRFLYGYTF,TGTGCCAGCAGTCTTACCCACAGGTTCCTCTATGGCTACACCTTC
TRBV6-2/TRBV6-3,-,TRBJ1-5,-,CASSRQMNQPQHF,TGTGCCAGCAGCCGACAGATGAATCAGCCCCAGCATTTT
TRBV20-1,-,TRBJ2-1,-,CSARSGIYGNEQFF,TGCAGTGCTAGATCCGGGATCTATGGCAATGAGCAGTTCTTC
TRBV28,-,TRBJ1-4,few,CASSFGGFREKLFF,TGTGCCAGCAGTTTTGGTGGTTTTCGGGAAAAACTGTTTTTT
TRBV20-1,-,TRBJ2-3,-,CSASPLGRSTDTQYF,TGCAGTGCTAGTCCGTTGGGGCGGTCGACAGATACGCAGTATTTT
TRBV7-2,-,TRBJ2-1,many,CASSFPGTINLNEQFF,TGTGCCAGCAGCTTCCCCGGGACCATAAACCTCAATGAGCAGTTCTTC
TRBV19,TRBD2,TRBJ2-1,-,CASSISGRSYNEQFF,TGTGCCAGTAGTATTAGCGGGAGATCCTACAATGAGCAGTTCTTC
TRBV5-1,-,TRBJ1-5,few,CASSLEGSTQPQHF,TGCGCCAGCAGCTTGGAGGGGTCGACTCAGCCCCAGCATTTT
TRBV5-4,-,TRBJ2-7,-,CASSFDRERIYEQYF,TGTGCCAGCAGCTTTGACCGGGAGAGGATCTACGAGCAGTACTTC
TRBV7-9,-,TRBJ2-3,-,CASSLQAYTQYF,TGTGCCAGCAGCCTACAGGCTTACACGCAGTATTTT
TRBV7-9,TRBD1,TRBJ2-2,many,CASSPPDRVAGELFF,TGTGCCAGCAGCCCTCCGGACAGGGTGGCCGGGGAGCTGTTTTTT
TRBV7-6,TRBD2,TRBJ2-3,-,CASSSRLAGAVDTQYF,TGTGCCAGCAGCTCTCGACTAGCGGGAGCGGTAGATACGCAGTATTTT
TRBV2,-,TRBJ1-2,few,CASSVKGGYGYTF,TGTGCCAGCAGTGTGAAAGGGGGCTATGGCTACACCTTC
TRBV27,TRBD2,TRBJ2-7,few,CASSSSGPPYEQYF,TGTGCCAGCAGTTCTAGCGGGCCCCCCTACGAGCAGTACTTC
TRBV6-2/TRBV6-3,-,TRBJ2-1,few,CASKSSVSSYNEQFF,TGTGCCAGCAAAAGTAGTGTAAGCTCCTACAATGAGCAGTTCTTC